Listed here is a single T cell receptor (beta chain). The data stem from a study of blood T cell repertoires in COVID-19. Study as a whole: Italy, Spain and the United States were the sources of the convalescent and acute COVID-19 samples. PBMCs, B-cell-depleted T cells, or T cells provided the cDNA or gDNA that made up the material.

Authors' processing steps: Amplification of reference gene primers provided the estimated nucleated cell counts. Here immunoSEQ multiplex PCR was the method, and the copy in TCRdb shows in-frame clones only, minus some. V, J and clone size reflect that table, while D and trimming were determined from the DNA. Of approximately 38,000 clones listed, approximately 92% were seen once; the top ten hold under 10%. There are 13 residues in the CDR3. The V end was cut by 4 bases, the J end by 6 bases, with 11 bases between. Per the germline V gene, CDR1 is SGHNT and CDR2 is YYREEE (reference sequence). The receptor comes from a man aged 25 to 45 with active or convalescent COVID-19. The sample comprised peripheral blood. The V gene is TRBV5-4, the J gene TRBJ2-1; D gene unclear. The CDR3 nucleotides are TGTGCCAGCAGCCCCGGTTCGATCAATGAGCAGTTCTTC. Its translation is CASSPGSINEQFF.